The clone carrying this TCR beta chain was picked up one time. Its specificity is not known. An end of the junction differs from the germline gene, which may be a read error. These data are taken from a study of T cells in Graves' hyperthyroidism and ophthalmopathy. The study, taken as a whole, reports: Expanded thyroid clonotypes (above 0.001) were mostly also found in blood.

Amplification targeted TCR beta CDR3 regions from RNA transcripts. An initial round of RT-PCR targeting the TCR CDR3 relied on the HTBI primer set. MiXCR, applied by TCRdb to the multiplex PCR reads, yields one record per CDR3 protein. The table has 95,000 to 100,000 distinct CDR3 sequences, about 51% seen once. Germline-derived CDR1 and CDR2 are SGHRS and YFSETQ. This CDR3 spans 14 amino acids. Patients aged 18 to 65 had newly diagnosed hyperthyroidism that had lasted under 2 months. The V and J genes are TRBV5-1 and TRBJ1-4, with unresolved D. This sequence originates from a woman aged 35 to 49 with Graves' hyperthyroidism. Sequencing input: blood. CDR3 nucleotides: TGCGCCAGCAGCTTGGGTCTCCAAGGTGAAAAACTGTCTTTT. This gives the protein CASSLGLQGEKLSF.